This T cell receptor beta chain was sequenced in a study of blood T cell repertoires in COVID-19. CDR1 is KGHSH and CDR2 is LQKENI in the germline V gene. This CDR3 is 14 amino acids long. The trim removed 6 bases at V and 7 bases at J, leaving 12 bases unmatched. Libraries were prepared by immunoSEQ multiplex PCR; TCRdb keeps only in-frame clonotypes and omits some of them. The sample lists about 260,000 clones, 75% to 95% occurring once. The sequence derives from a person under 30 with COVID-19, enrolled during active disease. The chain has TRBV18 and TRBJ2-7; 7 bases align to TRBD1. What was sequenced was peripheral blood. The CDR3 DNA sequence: TGTGCCAGCTCTTCCGGGACAGAGGGTAGGGAGCAGTACTTC. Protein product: CASSSGTEGREQYF.